The clone carrying this TCR beta chain ranks as large (0.1 to 1%). Its cognate antigen is unknown. This entry is derived from a study of breast tumors, draining lymph nodes, adjacent tissues. Study findings and constraints: Luminal-like breast cancer showed significantly higher tumor–nontumor repertoire similarity than basal-like.

MiXCR was run by TCRdb on the multiplex PCR reads, yielding one entry per CDR3 protein. In the table there are about 60,000 distinct CDR3 sequences, roughly 50% of which are singletons. V gave up 3 bases and J gave up 3 bases; unmatched junction bases: 8. CDR1 and CDR2 (germline): SGHTA, FQGNSA. The CDR3 sequence is 16 residues long. Sequencing was done on a sample of breast tumor tissue. The rearrangement links TRBV7-2 to TRBJ2-1; 7 bases line up with TRBD1. The receptor was derived from a female donor with breast cancer. Some clones in this sample may be carry-over from other donors' samples. The CDR3 nucleotides are TGTGCCAGCAGCTTCCTCCCCGGGACAGTCTACAATGAGCAGTTCTTC. It specifies CASSFLPGTVYNEQFF.